One and the same sample provided the 25 T cell receptor beta chains below, sequenced in a study of T cells in Graves' hyperthyroidism and ophthalmopathy. Researchers amplified the TCR beta CDR3 regions from RNA transcripts. HTBI primers were the set used in a first-round RT-PCR of the TCR CDR3. Via MiXCR, TCRdb re-called the multiplex PCR reads, giving one row per CDR3 protein. This table holds 500,000 to 550,000 distinct CDR3 sequences, less than 25% found once. Sequencing used blood. These receptors were obtained from a man aged 18 to 29 with Graves' hyperthyroidism.

This clonotype was seen repeatedly, ten times or more. The chain employs TRBV7-2 and TRBJ2-7, with a tentative D call TRBD1 (6 bases). The CDR3 is 17 residues long. Trimming removed 0 bases from V and 1 base from J, with 16 bases in between. CDR1 SGHTA and CDR2 FQGNSA come from the germline V gene. In DNA, the CDR3 is TGTGCCAGCAGCTTAGCTCTTCTTTTCGGACAGTCCTACGAGCAGTACTTC. This translates into CASSLALLFGQSYEQYF.

Many counts were recorded for this clonotype. The chain carries TRBV11-3 and TRBJ1-2, with D perhaps TRBD1 (5 bases). Germline V gives CDR1 SGHNT, CDR2 YENEEA. Deletions cut 0 bases from V and 2 bases from J, with 10 bases between. The CDR3 loop spans 15 amino acids. This CDR3 reads CASSLEGTRNYGYTF. Here the CDR3 DNA reads TGTGCCAGCAGCTTAGAAGGGACTCGGAACTATGGCTACACCTTC.

This chain uses TRBV28 with TRBJ2-7; TRBD1 matches at 8 bases. Looked up from germline, CDR1 is MDHEN and CDR2 is SYDVKM. V was clipped by 6 bases and J by 4 bases; unmatched bases: 8. This CDR3 has 14 residues. In nucleotides, the CDR3 is TGTGCCAGCAGGACCTCGGACAGGGCGTACGAGCAGTACTTC. This sequence encodes CASRTSDRAYEQYF.

This sequence joins TRBV29-1 and TRBJ2-5; TRBD1 agrees at 8 bases. The CDR3 is 13 residues long. V lost 4 bases and J lost 4; bases outside the gene matches: 5. CDR1 is SQVTM and CDR2 is ANQGSEA in the germline V gene. The CDR3: CSVGTGISETQYF. The CDR3 nucleotides are TGCAGCGTTGGGACAGGGATATCAGAGACCCAGTACTTC.

V and J are TRBV2 and TRBJ2-3; 9 bases agree with TRBD2. CDR3 length: 15 amino acids. Germline CDR1 SNHLY, CDR2 FYNNEI. With 1 base clipped from V and 8 bases from J, the junction kept 7 bases outside the gene matches. The CDR3 loop is CASSEESGGPSTQYF. CDR3 in DNA: TGTGCCAGCAGTGAAGAAAGCGGGGGGCCCAGTACGCAGTATTTT. Full variable domain (remainder filled in from reference TRBV2 and TRBJ2-3): EPEVTQTPSHQVTQMGQEVILRCVPISNHLYFYWYRQILGQKVEFLVSFYNNEISEKSEIFDDQFSVERPDGSNFTLKIRSTKLEDSAMYFCASSEESGGPSTQYFGPGTRLTVL.

This clonotype has ten or more counts. V usage is TRBV4-2 and J usage is TRBJ2-7; D is undetermined. This CDR3 is 14 amino acids long. V was pared by 1 base and J by 4 bases, with 11 bases between. Germline V CDR1 and CDR2: LGHNA, YNFKEQ. CDR3 protein: CASSQGAHGYEQYF. CDR3 nucleotides: TGTGCCAGCAGCCAAGGAGCGCACGGTTACGAGCAGTACTTC.

The J gene is TRBJ1-1, the V gene TRBV11-1, with D unclear. Per germline, CDR1 SGHAT and CDR2 FQDESV (reference sequence). V was shortened by 5 bases and J by 0 bases, with 13 bases between the two germline ends. The CDR3 runs to 15 residues. The CDR3 region has the DNA TGTGCCAGCAGCGCGGAGCCTGCGATGAACACTGAAGCTTTCTTT. This gives the protein CASSAEPAMNTEAFF.

This clonotype was observed many times. V gene TRBV2 combines with J gene TRBJ1-5; D is undetermined. CDR1 and CDR2 from the germline V gene are SNHLY and FYNNEI. CDR3 length: 13 residues. V was trimmed by 2 bases and J by 7 bases, leaving 9 bases between them. The CDR3: CASSERRKQPQHF. CDR3 sequence (DNA): TGTGCCAGCAGTGAACGCAGGAAACAGCCCCAGCATTTT.

This clonotype has at least ten counts. The chain has TRBV5-3 and TRBJ1-2, with no clear D. TRBV5-3 is sorted into the ORF group, with uncertain function. Deletions cut 9 bases from V and 4 bases from J, with 22 bases between. The CDR3 length is 15 residues. The DNA for the CDR3 is TGTGCCACTCCCTTGAAGATCAAGGGAAGCTATGGCTACACCTTC. Its translation is CATPLKIKGSYGYTF.

The chain employs TRBV12-3 or TRBV12-4 and TRBJ2-1; D gene uncertain. Trimming stripped 3 bases from V and 6 bases from J, with 6 bases between. The CDR3 sequence is 12 residues long. CDR3 nucleotides: TGTGCCAGCAGTTTTTCGGGCAATGAGCAGTTCTTC. It yields the protein CASSFSGNEQFF.

This chain uses TRBV5-1 with TRBJ1-2; no firm D call. V lost 4 bases, J lost 4 bases, and 11 bases lay in between. Germline loops: CDR1 SGHRS, CDR2 YFSETQ. This CDR3 region has 13 residues. The CDR3 protein is CASSKDGVYGYTF. The CDR3 DNA is TGCGCCAGCAGCAAGGACGGAGTCTATGGCTACACCTTC.

The table lists this clonotype with many counts. The chain recombines TRBV19 with TRBJ1-2, with D perhaps TRBD1 (5 bases). Between the trimmed V and J ends, which lost 7 bases and 3 bases, there was a span of 9 bases. The CDR3 length is 12 residues. Germline V lookup: CDR1 LNHDA, CDR2 SQIVND (reference sequence). This CDR3 is CASTQGYYGYTF. The CDR3 DNA sequence: TGTGCCAGTACTCAGGGCTACTATGGCTACACCTTC.

This clonotype was seen at least ten times. This rearrangement joins TRBV7-3 to TRBJ2-7; either TRBD1 or TRBD2 may supply D (6 bases each). The CDR3 sequence is 13 residues long. Germline-derived CDR1 and CDR2 are SGHTA and FQGTGA. Trimming removed 4 bases from V and 8 bases from J, with 15 bases in between. CDR3 in amino acids: CASSSSWGAKQYF. The CDR3 DNA follows: TGTGCCAGCAGCTCCTCATGGGGGGCCAAGCAGTACTTC.

This clonotype showed up just a few times. This sequence joins TRBV12-3 or TRBV12-4 and TRBJ2-7; 8 bases align to TRBD2. This CDR3 is 17 amino acids long. V lost 3 bases, J lost 5 bases, and 15 bases stayed unmatched. The CDR3, as DNA: TGTGCCAGCAGTTTCCATGACTACAGCGGGAGAGGACACGAGCAGTACTTC. Translation: CASSFHDYSGRGHEQYF.

This clonotype showed up many times. The rearrangement joins TRBV20-1 to TRBJ1-1, with 7 positions matching TRBD1. Trimming cost V 1 base and J 0 bases; bases outside gene matches: 5. The CDR3 runs to 15 residues. Per the germline V gene, CDR1 is DFQATT and CDR2 is SNEGSKA (reference sequence). The CDR3 protein is CSARGKGAMNTEAFF. DNA for the CDR3: TGCAGTGCTAGAGGGAAGGGGGCGATGAACACTGAAGCTTTCTTT.

This clonotype was detected ten times or more. CDR3 loop: CASSEEGFPTYGYTF. The CDR3 DNA follows: TGTGCCAGCAGTGAAGAGGGTTTTCCTACCTATGGCTACACCTTC. This chain uses TRBV6-1 with TRBJ1-2, with D uncertain. Looked up from germline, CDR1 is MNHNS and CDR2 is SASEGT. The CDR3 spans 15 residues. Trimming shortened V by 1 base and J by 4 bases, and 13 bases separated the two germline ends.

This chain connects TRBV18 to TRBJ1-1; D is ambiguous. This CDR3 has 15 residues. Germline loops: CDR1 KGHSH, CDR2 LQKENI. The ends were cut back, 6 bases at V and 7 bases at J, with 21 bases in the middle. The CDR3 here is CASSAQAPRVGEAFF. The CDR3 DNA is TGTGCCAGCTCCGCCCAAGCCCCCCGGGTTGGTGAAGCTTTCTTT.

For this clonotype: One end of the junction fails to match germline, which may point to a read error. The V gene is TRBV11-1, the J gene TRBJ1-1, with TRBD1 as a possible D gene (6 bases). Germline V CDR1 and CDR2: SGHAT, FQDESV (reference sequence). The CDR3 contains 16 residues. DNA of the CDR3: TGTGCCAGCAGCTTGGGGGCGCTTCGCCCGAACACTGAAGCTTGCTTT. Its protein product is CASSLGALRPNTEACF.

Remarks on this clonotype: A read error may be the cause here, since a much bigger clone is one base away. The V gene is TRBV29-1, the J gene TRBJ1-5, with D possibly being TRBD1 (5 bases). V lost 4 bases and J 0 bases, leaving 7 bases between the germline ends. The CDR3 consists of 13 residues. The germline V gene encodes CDR1 SQVTM and CDR2 ANQGSEA. CDR3 sequence: CSVGQHSNQPQHF. As DNA, the CDR3 is TGCAGCGTTGGACAGCATAGCAATCAGCCCCAGCATTTT.

This clonotype was observed at least ten times. The chain combines TRBV12-3 or TRBV12-4 with TRBJ1-5; D may be TRBD1 (6 bases). Trimming took off 5 bases at V and 4 bases at J, with 12 bases between the two ends. CDR3 length: 14 residues. CDR3 residues: CASSPGQFNQPQHF. The CDR3 DNA sequence: TGTGCCAGCAGTCCTGGACAGTTTAATCAGCCCCAGCATTTT.

This clonotype occurred many times. The chain couples TRBV13 to TRBJ1-2; D is unresolved. Deletions cut 5 bases from V and 9 bases from J, with 13 bases between. Germline loops: CDR1 PRHDT, CDR2 FYEKMQ (reference sequence). CDR3 size: 12 residues. The CDR3 loop reads CASSPQFDRYTF. DNA for the CDR3: TGTGCCAGCAGCCCACAGTTCGACCGCTACACCTTC.

Ten or more counts support this clonotype. The missing conserved phenylalanine or tryptophan at the end of this CDR3 makes a read error likely. The CDR3: CASDYYRGKGNQPQHS. The CDR3 DNA is TGTGCCAGCGACTACTACAGGGGCAAGGGCAATCAGCCCCAGCATTCT. The chain combines TRBV6-1 with TRBJ1-5, with 7 bases matching TRBD1. The CDR3 runs to 16 residues. Germline V gene sequence: CDR1 MNHNS, CDR2 SASEGT. Unmatched junction bases numbered 12, after V lost 8 bases and J lost 2 bases.

This clonotype was found many times. V and J are TRBV6-2 or TRBV6-3 and TRBJ2-5; the D is unclear. The length of the CDR3 is 12 residues. V lost 0 bases and J lost 9, with 8 bases in between. Germline CDR1 is MNHEY and CDR2 is SVGEGT. For the CDR3, the DNA is TGTGCCAGCAGTTACTCAGGTGTGGCCCAGTACTTC. This encodes CASSYSGVAQYF.

This clonotype was counted a few times. The gene calls are TRBV4-1 and TRBJ2-7, with a tentative D call TRBD1 (6 bases). The CDR3 loop spans 15 amino acids. Trimming pared 0 bases from V and 2 bases from J, leaving 11 bases between. Germline V gene data show CDR1 as MGHRA and CDR2 as YSYEKL. The CDR3 DNA reads as TGCGCCAGCAGCCAAGAACAGGGTGCACCCTACGAGCAGTACTTC. Translation: CASSQEQGAPYEQYF.

The chain combines TRBV20-1 with TRBJ1-2, with D maybe TRBD1 (5 bases). There are 13 residues in the CDR3. Germline CDR1 reads DFQATT; CDR2 reads SNEGSKA (reference sequence). Trimming removed 4 bases at V and 6 bases at J, with 15 bases between. CDR3 nucleotides: TGCAGTGCTAACCTACCGACAGCCGATGGCTACACCTTC. The encoded protein is CSANLPTADGYTF.